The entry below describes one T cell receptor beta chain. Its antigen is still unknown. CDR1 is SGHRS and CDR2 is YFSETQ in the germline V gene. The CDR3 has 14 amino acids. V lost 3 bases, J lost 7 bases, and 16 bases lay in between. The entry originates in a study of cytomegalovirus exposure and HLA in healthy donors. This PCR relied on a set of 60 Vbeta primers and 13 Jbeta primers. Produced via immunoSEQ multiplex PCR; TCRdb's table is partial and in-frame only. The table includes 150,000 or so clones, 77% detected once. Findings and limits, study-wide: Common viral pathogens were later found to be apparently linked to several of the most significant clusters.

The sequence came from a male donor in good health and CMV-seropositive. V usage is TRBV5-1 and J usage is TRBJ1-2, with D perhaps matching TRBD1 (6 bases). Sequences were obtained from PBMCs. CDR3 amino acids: CASSYGRGQGGYTF. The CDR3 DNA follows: TGCGCCAGCAGCTATGGCAGGGGCCAGGGTGGCTACACCTTC.